Listed here are 5 T cell receptor beta chains from one sample, sequenced in a study of blood T cells in healthy people across ages. A second PCR, run for about 7 to 11 cycles, used a sample-barcoded 5' primer plus a J-beta primer mix. MiXCR, run by TCRdb on the 5' RACE reads, gives a single entry per CDR3 protein. The table lists fewer than 1,000,000 distinct CDR3 sequences, under 45% of them singletons. The sequenced sample was blood. The receptors shown here come from a man in his sixties in good health.

The rearrangement links TRBV20-1 to TRBJ2-5; 11 nucleotides line up with TRBD2. The ends lost 5 bases at V and 1 base at J; junction bases unmatched: 6. The germline CDR1 and CDR2 sequences are DFQATT and SNEGSKA (reference sequence). The CDR3 loop spans 15 amino acids. CDR3: CSAQIAGGRQETQYF. CDR3 DNA: TGCAGTGCTCAGATAGCGGGAGGGCGCCAAGAGACCCAGTACTTC.

The J gene is TRBJ2-1, the V gene TRBV6-1, with 8 positions matching TRBD2. The CDR3 has 17 residues. CDR1 MNHNS and CDR2 SASEGT come from the germline V gene. Trimming removed 5 bases from V and 1 base from J; junction bases left unmatched: 10. The CDR3 loop reads CASSPLGRGGSYNEQFF. The CDR3 DNA follows: TGTGCCAGCAGTCCTCTCGGCCGGGGGGGATCCTACAATGAGCAGTTCTTC.

The V call is TRBV7-9, the J call TRBJ2-4, with 7 positions matching TRBD1. Matching the DNA end better, TRBJ2-7 makes the J call doubtful. The CDR3 length is 18 residues. The germline CDR1 and CDR2 sequences are SEHNR and FQNEAQ (reference sequence). The CDR3 loop reads CASSLGPLGDSRSYEQYF. CDR3 in DNA: TGTGCCAGCAGCTTAGGGCCCTTAGGGGACAGCCGAAGCTACGAGCAGTACTTC.

J is TRBJ2-1 and V is TRBV14, with 14 bases fitting TRBD2. After removal of 0 bases from V and 7 bases from J, the junction contained 11 bases not matched to a gene. Per germline, CDR1 SGHDN and CDR2 FVKESK. The CDR3 totals 19 residues. The CDR3 reads CASSQDWGLAGARLNEQFF. CDR3 in DNA: TGTGCCAGCAGCCAAGATTGGGGACTAGCGGGGGCCCGTTTGAATGAGCAGTTCTTC.

This clonotype was counted a few times. The CDR3 DNA follows: TGCGCCAGCAGTCAACCGACAGACAGGGGCCAAGAGACCCAGTACTTC. It encodes CASSQPTDRGQETQYF. The V call is TRBV10-2, the J call TRBJ2-5, with TRBD1 identical over 8 bases. With V trimmed by 5 bases and J by 1 base, 9 bases remained unmatched. Germline assignment: CDR1 WSHSY and CDR2 SAAADI. The CDR3 runs to 16 residues.